Reported below is one TCR beta chain. A TCRbeta library incorporating unique molecular identifiers was prepared. MiXCR was run by TCRdb on the PCR reads, yielding one entry per CDR3 protein. The sample contains approximately 270,000 distinct CDR3 sequences, 9.9% of which appear only once. These data originate in a study of T-cell reconstitution after alpha-beta-depleted transplantation in children. The CDR3 length is 14 residues. Trimming left V 2 bases short and J 7 bases short, with 15 bases between. Germline lookup yields CDR1 WSHSY and CDR2 SAAADI. The chain links TRBV10-2 to TRBJ2-7, with D possibly TRBD1 on 6 matching bases. The sample was PBMCs from the stem cell graft donor, taken from the stem cell graft. The TCR comes from a human donor who donated a stem cell graft to a child with SCID. Here the CDR3 DNA reads TGCGCCAGCAGTGAGCCCAAAAAACAGGGTGAGCAGTACTTC. Its protein is CASSEPKKQGEQYF.